The next 23 T cell receptor beta chains were all read from a single sample in a study of graft-versus-host responses after intestinal transplantation. Lymphocytes from graft epithelium and lamina propria were isolated. Sequenced by immunoSEQ multiplex PCR; TCRdb stores in-frame clones only, minus some. This sample carries about 20,000 clones, roughly four fifths of them seen once, and the ten largest clones take 3%. The sequenced sample was ileum tissue, obtained 12 days after intestinal transplant. The source is a human patient who received an intestinal transplant, so some T cells may come from the graft donor.

V and J are TRBV28 and TRBJ1-2; 7 bases align to TRBD1. V shed 1 base, J shed 4 bases, and the junction held 9 bases outside the gene matches. Germline CDR1 is MDHEN and CDR2 is SYDVKM. The CDR3 totals 16 residues. CDR3 DNA: TGTGCCAGCAGTTTATTGGGTTCATCAGGGGGCTATGGCTACACCTTC. Amino acid sequence: CASSLLGSSGGYGYTF.

J is TRBJ2-7 and V is TRBV10-3, with D tentatively TRBD2 (6 bases). The length of the CDR3 is 14 residues. The germline V gene encodes CDR1 ENHRY and CDR2 SYGVKD. V was trimmed by 0 bases and J by 5 bases, leaving 11 bases between them. CDR3 sequence: CAISESTAGNEQYF. DNA for the CDR3: TGTGCCATCAGTGAGTCGACTGCGGGAAACGAGCAGTACTTC.

This clone is termed medium-sized. The gene calls are TRBV4-1 and TRBJ2-2; tentatively, D is TRBD2 (6 bases). The CDR3 has 15 amino acids. Germline CDR1 reads MGHRA; CDR2 reads YSYEKL. V shed 4 bases and J shed 0 bases, with 9 bases lying between them. In DNA form, the CDR3 reads TGCGCCAGCAGCCCGGGGGATACGAACACCGGGGAGCTGTTTTTT. This sequence encodes CASSPGDTNTGELFF.

The chain recombines TRBV5-1 with TRBJ2-1; 9 bases align to TRBD1. The germline CDR1 and CDR2 sequences are SGHRS and YFSETQ. The CDR3 extends over 15 amino acids. The J segment lost 4 bases and the V segment lost 6 bases, leaving 8 bases of the junction unmatched. Here the CDR3 DNA reads TGCGCCAGCAAAATAACAGGGGGCGCGTACAATGAGCAGTTCTTC. Encoded protein: CASKITGGAYNEQFF.

This clone has more than one count but fewer than ten. The CDR3 DNA reads as TGTGCCAGCAGCCGCCGACTAGCCCTCGAGCAGTACTTC. Residues: CASSRRLALEQYF. V gene TRBV6-5 combines with J gene TRBJ2-7; TRBD2 matches 7 bases. The CDR3 runs to 13 residues. The germline CDR1 and CDR2 sequences are MNHEY and SVGAGI. Germline trimming cut 6 bases from V and 6 bases from J; bases unmatched to any gene: 8.

This chain connects TRBV6-5 to TRBJ1-1; perhaps TRBD1 as D (5 bases). Germline CDR1 and CDR2: MNHEY and SVGAGI. V gave up 6 bases and J gave up 6 bases, with 14 bases separating them. CDR3 length: 13 amino acids. The CDR3, as DNA: TGTGCCAGCAGAAAAGGGGCGCTTCCTGAAGCTTTCTTT. As protein: CASRKGALPEAFF.

This clone was seen just once. The chain joins TRBV11-2 to TRBJ2-2, with 7 bases lining up with TRBD2. The V gene end was trimmed by 5 bases and the J gene end by 6 bases; junction bases not matched to a gene: 9. The CDR3 is 15 amino acids. Germline CDR1 SGHAT, CDR2 FQNNGV. CDR3 sequence reads: CASSPQREIAGELFF. The CDR3, as DNA: TGTGCCAGCAGCCCGCAGCGGGAAATAGCCGGGGAGCTGTTTTTT.

V and J are TRBV10-3 and TRBJ1-2; TRBD1 agrees at 7 bases. Unmatched junction bases numbered 13, after V lost 7 bases and J lost 8 bases. CDR3 size: 14 residues. Looked up from germline, CDR1 is ENHRY and CDR2 is SYGVKD. The CDR3 DNA reads as TGTGCCATCACCCAGGGACAGCCCAACTGGGGCTACACCTTC. Translating gives CAITQGQPNWGYTF.

This clone was seen only a few times. The gene calls are TRBV6-6 and TRBJ2-1; 9 nucleotides agree with TRBD1. The CDR3 is 14 amino acids. Trimming cost V 0 bases and J 6 bases; bases outside gene matches: 0. Germline CDR1 is MNHNY and CDR2 is SVGAGI (reference sequence). CDR3 in amino acids: CASSYSTGGNEQFF. The CDR3 nucleotides read TGTGCCAGCAGTTACTCGACAGGGGGCAATGAGCAGTTCTTC.

This sequence joins TRBV5-4 and TRBJ2-1, with TRBD1 identical over 7 bases. The CDR3 consists of 15 residues. V gave up 4 bases and J gave up 2 bases; unmatched junction bases: 6. The germline V gene has CDR1 SGHNT and CDR2 YYREEE (reference sequence). The CDR3 nucleotides read TGTGCCAGCAGCCTCGACAGGGCACCCTACAATGAGCAGTTCTTC. Translated, it gives CASSLDRAPYNEQFF.

Only a few counts were recorded for this clone. V gene TRBV9 combines with J gene TRBJ1-6; 7 bases agree with TRBD1. The CDR3 contains 15 residues. Germline V gene data show CDR1 as SGDLS and CDR2 as YYNGEE. Trimming at V came to 3 bases and at J to 10 bases, leaving 10 bases not matched to a gene. The CDR3 region has the DNA TGTGCCAGCAGCGGGGGGGACAGTGGAAGATCACCCCTCCACTTT. This encodes CASSGGDSGRSPLHF.

V and J are TRBV6-1 and TRBJ2-7; 8 nucleotides agree with TRBD1. Germline V gives CDR1 MNHNS, CDR2 SASEGT. This CDR3 has 15 amino acids. The V and J ends lost 6 bases and 4 bases, in that order; junction bases with no gene match: 11. The CDR3: CASSRRQGSLYEQYF. As DNA, the CDR3 is TGTGCCAGCAGCCGAAGACAGGGGTCCCTTTACGAGCAGTACTTC.

About this clone itself: The identical CDR3 is also encoded by other nucleotide sequences in the sample. CDR3 coding DNA: TGTGCCAGCAGTCCTAGCGGGGGGTACGAGCAGTACTTC. Translated, it gives CASSPSGGYEQYF. J is TRBJ2-7 and V is TRBV2; 11 bases agree with TRBD2. CDR3 length: 13 residues. CDR1 and CDR2 (germline): SNHLY, FYNNEI. With 5 bases clipped from V and 4 bases from J, the junction kept 1 base outside the gene matches.

The chain combines TRBV6-1 with TRBJ2-7, with a possible D match to TRBD2 (5 bases). V was pared by 5 bases and J by 6 bases, with 8 bases between. This CDR3 region has 11 residues. Germline V lookup: CDR1 MNHNS, CDR2 SASEGT. CDR3 sequence (DNA): TGTGCCAGCAGTTACGGGGTCGAGCAGTACTTC. This translates into CASSYGVEQYF.

CDR3 in DNA: TGTGCCAGCAGCCAGGGGACTAGCGACGAGCAGTACTTC. It encodes CASSQGTSDEQYF. V is TRBV2 and J is TRBJ2-7, with 10 bases identical to TRBD2. Germline V gene lookup returns CDR1 SNHLY and CDR2 FYNNEI. The CDR3 runs to 13 residues. The trim removed 6 bases at V and 5 bases at J, leaving 4 bases unmatched. The variable domain in full, with the rest retrieved from reference TRBV2 and TRBJ2-7, is EPEVTQTPSHQVTQMGQEVILRCVPISNHLYFYWYRQILGQKVEFLVSFYNNEISEKSEIFDDQFSVERPDGSNFTLKIRSTKLEDSAMYFCASSQGTSDEQYFGPGTRLTVT.

The chain combines TRBV19 with TRBJ1-1; D not certain. Between the trimmed V and J ends, which lost 6 bases and 2 bases, there was a span of 13 bases. This CDR3 comprises 14 residues. Per germline, CDR1 LNHDA and CDR2 SQIVND (reference sequence). The DNA for the CDR3 is TGTGCCAGTAGCCATTCGGCGGTTAACACTGAAGCTTTCTTT. It encodes CASSHSAVNTEAFF.

The CDR3 DNA is TGTGCCAGCAGTTTAGGTTGGGACAGTTGGGAGACCCAGTACTTC. This codes for CASSLGWDSWETQYF. The genes are TRBV27 and TRBJ2-5, with 7 bases identical to TRBD1. Trimming removed 2 bases from V and 5 bases from J; junction bases left unmatched: 8. CDR3 length: 15 amino acids. CDR1 MNHEY and CDR2 SMNVEV come from the germline V gene (reference sequence).

This clone occurred a few times. This sequence joins TRBV7-3 and TRBJ2-3; D possibly corresponds to TRBD2 (7 bases). The germline V gene has CDR1 SGHTA and CDR2 FQGTGA. V was trimmed by 5 bases and J by 4 bases, leaving 13 bases between them. The CDR3 extends over 14 amino acids. The CDR3 spells CASSKGGAADTQYF. CDR3 nucleotide sequence: TGTGCCAGCAGCAAAGGGGGGGCAGCAGATACGCAGTATTTT.

The rearrangement joins TRBV6-6 to TRBJ1-5; a possible D gene is TRBD1 (5 bases). This CDR3 is built from 14 residues. V was trimmed by 4 bases and J by 1 base, leaving 8 bases between them. Germline V gene lookup returns CDR1 MNHNY and CDR2 SVGAGI (reference sequence). CDR3 DNA: TGTGCCAGCAGTTTACAGGAGAGCAATCAGCCCCAGCATTTT. This sequence encodes CASSLQESNQPQHF.

V and J are TRBV6-5 and TRBJ1-5, with 7 positions matching TRBD1. Germline V gene lookup returns CDR1 MNHEY and CDR2 SVGAGI. The CDR3 spans 12 residues. After removal of 5 bases from V and 12 bases from J, the junction contained 7 bases not matched to a gene. The CDR3 DNA follows: TGTGCCAGCAGTGCGGACAGGCAAGTCCAGCATTTT. Translating gives CASSADRQVQHF.

The V call is TRBV7-9, the J call TRBJ2-1; D is unclear. Germline assignment: CDR1 SEHNR and CDR2 FQNEAQ (reference sequence). The length of the CDR3 is 13 residues. The germline V and J ends were trimmed by 5 bases and 7 bases, with 12 bases remaining between them. This chain's CDR3 is CASSPVAGNEQFF. The CDR3 nucleotides are TGTGCCAGCAGCCCGGTCGCCGGGAATGAGCAGTTCTTC. The complete variable domain, with remaining parts taken from reference TRBV7-9 and TRBJ2-1, reads DTGVSQNPRHKITKRGQNVTFRCDPISEHNRLYWYRQTLGQGPEFLTYFQNEAQLEKSRLLSDRFSAERPKGSFSTLEIQRTEQGDSAMYLCASSPVAGNEQFFGPGTRLTVL.

The chain carries TRBV27 and TRBJ2-1; maybe TRBD2 (7 bases). Trimming stripped 3 bases from V and 7 bases from J, with 13 bases between. The CDR3 contains 14 residues. Germline V lookup: CDR1 MNHEY, CDR2 SMNVEV (reference sequence). The CDR3 loop reads CASSFRGGPNEQFF. CDR3 DNA sequence: TGTGCCAGCAGTTTCCGCGGGGGCCCTAATGAGCAGTTCTTC.

The chain uses TRBV18 and TRBJ1-1, with TRBD1 matching 8 bases. CDR3 length equals 16 residues. CDR1 and CDR2 from the germline V gene are KGHSH and LQKENI. With 6 bases clipped from V and 4 bases from J, the junction kept 13 bases outside the gene matches. The CDR3: CASSLKSGGRGTEAFF. The CDR3 nucleotides read TGTGCCAGCTCCCTAAAGTCAGGGGGCAGGGGCACTGAAGCTTTCTTT.